The T cell receptor beta chain under discussion was sequenced for a study of technical replicates of blood from a few donors. Sequencing was performed with immunoSEQ multiplex PCR; in TCRdb, only in-frame clones are kept and a portion is missing. The data contain tens of thousands of clones, 85% to 95% of them singletons. The clonotype originates from a human donor in good health. The material sequenced was T cells isolated from PBMCs.

CDR3 in amino acids: CASGTGNEKLFF. DNA for the CDR3: TGTGCCAGCGGGACAGGTAATGAAAAACTGTTTTTT. V usage is TRBV9 and J usage is TRBJ1-4; 8 nucleotides line up with TRBD1. This CDR3 has 12 amino acids. V dropped 7 bases and J dropped 4; count of bases not matched to a gene: 0. CDR1 and CDR2 (germline): SGDLS, YYNGEE.